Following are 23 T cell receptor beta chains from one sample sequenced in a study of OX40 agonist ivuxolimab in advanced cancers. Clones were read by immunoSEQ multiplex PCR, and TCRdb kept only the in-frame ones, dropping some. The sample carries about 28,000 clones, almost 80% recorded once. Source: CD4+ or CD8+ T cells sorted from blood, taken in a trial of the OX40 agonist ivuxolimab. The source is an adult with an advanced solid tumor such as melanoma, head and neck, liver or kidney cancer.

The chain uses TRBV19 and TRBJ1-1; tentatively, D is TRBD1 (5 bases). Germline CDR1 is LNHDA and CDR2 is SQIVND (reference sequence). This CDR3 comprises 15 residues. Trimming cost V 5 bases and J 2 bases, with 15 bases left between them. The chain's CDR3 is CASSVLERGNTEAFF. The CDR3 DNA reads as TGTGCCAGTAGTGTGCTCGAGAGGGGAAACACTGAAGCTTTCTTT.

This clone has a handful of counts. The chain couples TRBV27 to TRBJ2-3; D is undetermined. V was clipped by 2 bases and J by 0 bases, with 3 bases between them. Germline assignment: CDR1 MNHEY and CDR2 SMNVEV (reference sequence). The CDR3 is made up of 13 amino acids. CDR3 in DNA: TGTGCCAGCAGTTTACTTAGCACAGATACGCAGTATTTT. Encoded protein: CASSLLSTDTQYF.

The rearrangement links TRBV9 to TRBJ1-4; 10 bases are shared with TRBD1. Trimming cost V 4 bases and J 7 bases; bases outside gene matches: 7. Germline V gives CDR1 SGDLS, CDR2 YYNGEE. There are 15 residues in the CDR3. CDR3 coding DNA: TGTGCCAGCAGCCCTCAGGGACAGGGGTCTGAAAAACTGTTTTTT. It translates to CASSPQGQGSEKLFF.

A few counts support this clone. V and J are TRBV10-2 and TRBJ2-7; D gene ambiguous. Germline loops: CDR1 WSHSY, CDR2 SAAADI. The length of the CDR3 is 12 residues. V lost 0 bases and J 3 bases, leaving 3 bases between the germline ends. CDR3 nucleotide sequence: TGCGCCAGCAGTGAGTCGGGCTACGAGCAGTACTTC. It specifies CASSESGYEQYF.

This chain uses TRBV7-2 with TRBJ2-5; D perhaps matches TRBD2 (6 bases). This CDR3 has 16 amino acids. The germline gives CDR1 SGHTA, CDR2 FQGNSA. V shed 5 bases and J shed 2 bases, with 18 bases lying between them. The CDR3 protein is CASSPPGRRAQETQYF. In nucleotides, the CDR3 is TGTGCCAGCAGCCCACCAGGGAGGAGGGCACAAGAGACCCAGTACTTC.

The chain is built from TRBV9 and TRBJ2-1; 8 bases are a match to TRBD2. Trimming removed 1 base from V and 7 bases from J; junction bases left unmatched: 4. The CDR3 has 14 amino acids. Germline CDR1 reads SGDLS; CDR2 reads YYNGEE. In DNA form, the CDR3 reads TGTGCCAGCAGCGTAAGCGGGGGAAGAAATGAGCAGTTCTTC. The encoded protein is CASSVSGGRNEQFF.

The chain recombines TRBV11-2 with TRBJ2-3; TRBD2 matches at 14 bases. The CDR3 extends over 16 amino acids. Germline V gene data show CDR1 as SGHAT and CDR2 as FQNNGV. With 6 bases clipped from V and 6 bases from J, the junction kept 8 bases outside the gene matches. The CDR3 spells CASRNRLAGGPDTQYF. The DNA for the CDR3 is TGTGCCAGCAGGAACCGACTAGCGGGGGGGCCTGATACGCAGTATTTT.

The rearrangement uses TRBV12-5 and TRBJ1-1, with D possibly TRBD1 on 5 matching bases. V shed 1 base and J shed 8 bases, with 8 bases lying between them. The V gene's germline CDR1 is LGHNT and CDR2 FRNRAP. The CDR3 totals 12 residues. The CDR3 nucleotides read TGTGCTAGTGGTTTGGAAGGGGCAGAAGCTTTCTTT. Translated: CASGLEGAEAFF.

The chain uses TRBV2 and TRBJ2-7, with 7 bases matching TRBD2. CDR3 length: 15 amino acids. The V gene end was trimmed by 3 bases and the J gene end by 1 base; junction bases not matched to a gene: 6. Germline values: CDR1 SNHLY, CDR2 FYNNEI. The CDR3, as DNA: TGTGCCAGCAGTGAGGTCGGACTAGATTCCTACGAGCAGTACTTC. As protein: CASSEVGLDSYEQYF.

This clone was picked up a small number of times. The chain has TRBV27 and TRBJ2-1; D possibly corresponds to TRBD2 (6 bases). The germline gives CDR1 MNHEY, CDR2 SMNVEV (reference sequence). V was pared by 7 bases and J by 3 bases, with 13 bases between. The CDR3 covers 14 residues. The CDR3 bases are TGTGCCAGCACGCAAGCGGGCCGCTACAATGAGCAGTTCTTC. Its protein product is CASTQAGRYNEQFF.

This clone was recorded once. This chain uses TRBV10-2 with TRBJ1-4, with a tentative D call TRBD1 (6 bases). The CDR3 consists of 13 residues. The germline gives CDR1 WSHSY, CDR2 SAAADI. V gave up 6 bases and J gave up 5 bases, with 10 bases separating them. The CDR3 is CASSPGTNEKLFF. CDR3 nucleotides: TGCGCCAGCAGCCCTGGGACAAATGAAAAACTGTTTTTT.

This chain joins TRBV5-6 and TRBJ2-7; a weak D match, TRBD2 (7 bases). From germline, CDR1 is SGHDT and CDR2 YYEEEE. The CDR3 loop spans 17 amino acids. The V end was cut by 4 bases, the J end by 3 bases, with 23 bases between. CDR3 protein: CASSPAGGGAQYYEQYF. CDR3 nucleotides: TGTGCCAGCAGCCCCGCCGGTGGGGGGGCGCAGTACTACGAGCAGTACTTC.

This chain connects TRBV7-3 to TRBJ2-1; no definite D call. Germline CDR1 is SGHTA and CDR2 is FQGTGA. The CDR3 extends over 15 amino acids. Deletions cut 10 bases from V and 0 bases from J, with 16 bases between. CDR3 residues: CATYPQVSSYNEQFF. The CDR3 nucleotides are TGTGCCACATACCCCCAGGTGAGCTCCTACAATGAGCAGTTCTTC.

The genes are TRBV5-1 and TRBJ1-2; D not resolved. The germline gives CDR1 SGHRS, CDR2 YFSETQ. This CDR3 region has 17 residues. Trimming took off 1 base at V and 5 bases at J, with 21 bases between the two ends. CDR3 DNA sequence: TGCGCCAGCAGCTTGAACCCCCGGCAGAGCACGTCGTATGGCTACACCTTC. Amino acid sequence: CASSLNPRQSTSYGYTF.

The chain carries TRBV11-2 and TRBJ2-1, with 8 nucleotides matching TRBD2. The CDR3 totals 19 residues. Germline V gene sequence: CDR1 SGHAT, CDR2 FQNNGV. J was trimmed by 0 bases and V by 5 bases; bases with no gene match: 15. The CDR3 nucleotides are TGTGCCAGCAGCCCCCGGGGAAGCGGGGGCCCTAGCTCCTACAATGAGCAGTTCTTC. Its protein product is CASSPRGSGGPSSYNEQFF.

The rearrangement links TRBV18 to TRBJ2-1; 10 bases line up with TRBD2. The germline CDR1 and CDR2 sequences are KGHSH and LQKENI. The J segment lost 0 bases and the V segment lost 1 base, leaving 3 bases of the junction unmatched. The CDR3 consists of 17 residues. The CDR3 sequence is CASSPQTSGNSYNEQFF. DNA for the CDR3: TGTGCCAGCTCACCACAAACTAGCGGGAACTCCTACAATGAGCAGTTCTTC. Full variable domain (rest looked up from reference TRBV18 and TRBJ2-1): NAGVMQNPRHLVRRRGQEARLRCSPMKGHSHVYWYRQLPEEGLKFMVYLQKENIIDESGMPKERFSAEFPKEGPSILRIQQVVRGDSAAYFCASSPQTSGNSYNEQFFGPGTRLTVL.

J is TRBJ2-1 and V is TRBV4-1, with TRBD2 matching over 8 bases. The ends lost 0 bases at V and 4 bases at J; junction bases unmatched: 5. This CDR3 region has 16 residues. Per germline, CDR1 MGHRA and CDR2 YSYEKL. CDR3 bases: TGCGCCAGCAGCCAAGATAAGAGCGGGGGTTACAATGAGCAGTTCTTC. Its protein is CASSQDKSGGYNEQFF.

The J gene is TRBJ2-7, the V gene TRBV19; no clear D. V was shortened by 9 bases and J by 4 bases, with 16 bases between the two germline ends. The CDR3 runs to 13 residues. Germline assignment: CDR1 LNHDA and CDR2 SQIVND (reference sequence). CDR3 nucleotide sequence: TGTGCCAGCGGCTCGGGCCGCCCGTACGAGCAGTACTTC. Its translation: CASGSGRPYEQYF.

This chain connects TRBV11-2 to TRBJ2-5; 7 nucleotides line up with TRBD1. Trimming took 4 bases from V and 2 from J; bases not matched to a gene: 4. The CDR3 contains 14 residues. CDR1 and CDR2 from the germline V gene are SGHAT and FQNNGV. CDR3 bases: TGTGCCAGCAGCTCCACAGGGGAGCAAGAGACCCAGTACTTC. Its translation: CASSSTGEQETQYF.

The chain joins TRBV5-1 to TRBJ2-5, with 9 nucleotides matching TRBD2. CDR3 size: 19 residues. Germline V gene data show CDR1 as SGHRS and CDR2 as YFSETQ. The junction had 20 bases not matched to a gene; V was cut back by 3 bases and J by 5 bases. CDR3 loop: CASSWPLAGGGAGVETQYF. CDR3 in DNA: TGCGCCAGCAGCTGGCCCCTAGCCGGCGGGGGGGCCGGTGTTGAGACCCAGTACTTC. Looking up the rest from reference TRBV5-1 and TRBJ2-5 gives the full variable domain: KAGVTQTPRYLIKTRGQQVTLSCSPISGHRSVSWYQQTPGQGLQFLFEYFSETQRNKGNFPGRFSGRQFSNSRSEMNVSTLELGDSALYLCASSWPLAGGGAGVETQYFGPGTRLLVL.

The CDR3 loop is CASRSGTQSTDTQYF. As DNA, the CDR3 is TGTGCCAGCAGGTCTGGGACACAGAGCACAGATACGCAGTATTTT. The V gene is TRBV7-9, the J gene TRBJ2-3, with D perhaps matching TRBD1 (6 bases). This CDR3 has 15 residues. Germline CDR1 reads SEHNR; CDR2 reads FQNEAQ (reference sequence). The V and J ends lost 6 bases and 0 bases respectively, with 13 bases between them.

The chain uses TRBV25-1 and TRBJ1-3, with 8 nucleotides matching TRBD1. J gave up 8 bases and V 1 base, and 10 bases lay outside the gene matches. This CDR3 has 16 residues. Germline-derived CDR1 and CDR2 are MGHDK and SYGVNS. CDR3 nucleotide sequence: TGTGCCAGCAGTGAATGGGAGGACAGGGCTATACACACCATATATTTT. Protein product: CASSEWEDRAIHTIYF.

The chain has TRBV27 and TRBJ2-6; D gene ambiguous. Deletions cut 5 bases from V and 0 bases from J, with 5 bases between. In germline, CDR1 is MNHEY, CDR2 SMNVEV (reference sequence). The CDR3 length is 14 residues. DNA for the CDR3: TGTGCCAGCAGTGCCTCCTCTGGGGCCAACGTCCTGACTTTC. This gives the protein CASSASSGANVLTF.